This T cell receptor beta chain was recovered during a study of B cell selection in AIRE deficiency. Produced via immunoSEQ multiplex PCR; TCRdb's table is partial and in-frame only. The sample consists of 18,000 or so clones, 90% to 95% of them appearing once. The regulatory T cell sort gate was CD4+CD25hiCD127low/negative. The length of the CDR3 is 15 residues. J gave up 7 bases and V 3 bases, and 9 bases lay outside the gene matches. Germline CDR1 and CDR2: SGHRS and YFSETQ. The J gene is TRBJ2-7, the V gene TRBV5-1, with 11 bases identical to TRBD2. This clonotype originated in a human donor in good health. Material for sequencing was CD4+CD25+ Tregs sorted from PBMCs. CDR3 protein: CASSWRLAGPGEQYF. In DNA, the CDR3 is TGCGCCAGCAGCTGGAGACTAGCGGGACCCGGAGAGCAGTACTTC.